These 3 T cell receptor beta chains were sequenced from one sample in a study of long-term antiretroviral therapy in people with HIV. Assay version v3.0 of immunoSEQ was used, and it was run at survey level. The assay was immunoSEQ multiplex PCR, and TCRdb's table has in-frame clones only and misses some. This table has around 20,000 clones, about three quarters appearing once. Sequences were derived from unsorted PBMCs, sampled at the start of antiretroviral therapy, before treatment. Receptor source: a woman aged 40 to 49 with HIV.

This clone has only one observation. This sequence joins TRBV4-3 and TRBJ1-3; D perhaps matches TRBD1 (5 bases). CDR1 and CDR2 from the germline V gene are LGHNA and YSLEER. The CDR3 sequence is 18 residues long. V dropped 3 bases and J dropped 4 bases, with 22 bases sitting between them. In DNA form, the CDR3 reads TGCGCCAGCAGCCATCGAGGGACGTCGGGGACGGCGGGAAACACCATATATTTT. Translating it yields CASSHRGTSGTAGNTIYF.

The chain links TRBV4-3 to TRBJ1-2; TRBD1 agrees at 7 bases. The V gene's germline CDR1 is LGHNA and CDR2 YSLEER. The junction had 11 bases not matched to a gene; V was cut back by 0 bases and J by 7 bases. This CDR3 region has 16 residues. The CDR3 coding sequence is TGCGCCAGCAGCCAAGAGCGGACCGGGACAGTGTTTGGCTACACCTTC. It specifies CASSQERTGTVFGYTF.

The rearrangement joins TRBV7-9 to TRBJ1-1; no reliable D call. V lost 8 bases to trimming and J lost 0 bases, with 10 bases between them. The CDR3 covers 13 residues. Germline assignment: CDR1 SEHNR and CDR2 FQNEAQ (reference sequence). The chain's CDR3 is CASVWSVNTEAFF. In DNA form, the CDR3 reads TGTGCCAGCGTCTGGTCGGTGAACACTGAAGCTTTCTTT. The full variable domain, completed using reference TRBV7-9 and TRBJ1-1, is DTGVSQNPRHKITKRGQNVTFRCDPISEHNRLYWYRQTLGQGPEFLTYFQNEAQLEKSRLLSDRFSAERPKGSFSTLEIQRTEQGDSAMYLCASVWSVNTEAFFGQGTRLTVV.